This T cell receptor beta chain originates from a study of CD8+CD57+ T cells in acquired aplastic anemia. Study-level background: The average read count for CD4+ cells in healthy donors was about 9.9 million. Study results and limitations: With respect to CD8+ Simpson's diversity, patients and controls did not differ significantly.

This clonotype was detected ten times or more. Antigen specificity is unknown. This CDR3 spans 15 amino acids. Trimming pared 3 bases from V and 6 bases from J, leaving 20 bases between. Germline loops: CDR1 DFQATT, CDR2 SNEGSKA (reference sequence). The study profiled TCR beta VDJ and CDR3 using genomic DNA as template. TCRdb processed the reads anew with MiXCR; each CDR3 protein has one entry. In the table there are roughly 150,000 distinct CDR3 sequences, roughly 45% of which are singletons. The sample comprised sorted CD4+, CD8+, or CD8+CD57+ T cells (not recorded which) from PBMCs. The gene calls are TRBV20-1 and TRBJ1-1; possible D gene TRBD1, 6 bases. The sequence was collected from a human donor in good health. The CDR3 here is CSASRLQGFGAEAFF. The CDR3 bases are TGCAGTGCTAGCAGGTTGCAGGGGTTTGGAGCTGAAGCTTTCTTT.